The 2 T cell receptor beta chains listed next were all sequenced from one sample in a study of cytomegalovirus exposure and HLA in healthy donors. PCR involved 60 Vbeta and 13 Jbeta primers. The assay was immunoSEQ multiplex PCR, and TCRdb's table has in-frame clones only and misses some. The sample consists of fewer than 200,000 clones, roughly four fifths of them appearing once. Input material: PBMCs. These receptors all stem from a young woman in good health and CMV-seronegative.

V and J are TRBV5-8 and TRBJ2-3; TRBD2 matches at 7 bases. V shed 4 bases, J shed 0 bases, and the junction held 2 bases outside the gene matches. This CDR3 is built from 14 residues. The V gene's germline CDR1 is SGHTS and CDR2 YDEGEE. The CDR3, as DNA: TGTGCCAGCAGCGGGCGGGAGAGCACAGATACGCAGTATTTT. This translates into CASSGRESTDTQYF.

The rearrangement links TRBV19 to TRBJ1-5; no firm D call. The CDR3 contains 14 residues. The germline V gene encodes CDR1 LNHDA and CDR2 SQIVND (reference sequence). Trimming took off 5 bases at V and 0 bases at J, with 8 bases between the two ends. The CDR3 is CASSPDYSNQPQHF. In DNA form, the CDR3 reads TGTGCCAGTAGTCCAGACTATAGCAATCAGCCCCAGCATTTT.